The T cell receptor (beta chain) described here comes from a study of T-cell memory formation after mild COVID-19 (dated by TCRdb to the early 2020s). About the study as a whole: TCR sequence clusters from the two donors were largely donor specific. In two donors, T-cell clones that expanded and contracted after mild COVID-19 were tracked by sequencing TCRalpha and TCRbeta repertoires over time. Two young, previously healthy adult volunteers made up the cohort, one male and one female.

What the research found in general, with its limitations: From day 15 to 85, contracting clones showed balanced CD4/CD8 phenotypes, whereas a second wave of clones that expanded from day 15 to 37 leaned towards CD4+. The study covered only a couple of mild cases, and larger cohorts including severe cases with pre-infection samples were considered necessary. Some responding clones were detected in pre-infection memory, which suggested that pre-existing cross-reactive memory T cells had joined the SARS-CoV-2 response. SARS-CoV-2 specificity was not confirmed for the second-wave clones peaking on day 37. Contracting CD4+ clones turned up mainly in the CM and EM memory subsets, whereas EMRA was where CD8+ clones were enriched.

Ficoll-Paque density gradient centrifugation was the method used to isolate PBMCs. The CDR3 spans 13 residues, from the cysteine through the phenylalanine. Left in the record is the CDR3 DNA by itself, 39 bases read in frame from the first base. The junction shows trimming of 2 bases on V and 3 bases on J, plus 11 bases between the germline ends. The germline V gene gives CDR1 as SQVTM and CDR2 as ANQGSEA. Sequenced using an Illumina NovaSeq 6000. TCRalpha and TCRbeta cDNA libraries were built by 5'RACE with constant-segment primers, adding sample barcodes and unique molecular identifiers. Trizol reagent was used to extract RNA from every sample. Libraries were amplified in two PCR steps, with a second sample barcode and Illumina TruSeq adapters added in the second step. Sequencing of the libraries was done on an Illumina NovaSeq, producing 2 x 150 bp paired-end reads. In the source study's methods: The reads were demultiplexed and collapsed into UMI-guided consensus sequences using migec v1.2.7. Using mixcr v2.1.11, UMI consensuses were aligned to TRA and TRB V and J templates and then assembled into clonotypes. Clonotypes were classified as expanded or contracted when called significant by both edgeR and NoisET, with noise models trained on biological replicates. For edgeR calls, the thresholds were a false discovery rate-adjusted p below 0.01 and a log2 fold-change of 1. As an exploratory analysis of dynamics, PCA with hierarchical clustering was applied to max-normalized trajectories of the 1000 most abundant clonotypes. Separately sequenced CD4+ and CD8+ repertoires were used to assign a CD4 or CD8 phenotype to each responding clone. TCRdb applied fastp at Q25 and MiXCR to the public reads, then kept only in-frame beta chains. Rows are unified per CDR3 protein, each entry keeping the most common DNA and genes. The V and J calls shown here were made by TCRdb, not taken from the authors' results. This sample is represented by a few hundred thousand distinct CDR3 sequences; roughly 21% of them were singletons. The top ten clonotypes cover roughly 9.1% of the sample.

This clonotype was counted between two and nine times. Its specific antigen is unknown. Base qualities are not at hand, and no much larger clone is one base apart. The chain links TRBV29-1 with TRBJ2-7; D gene: possibly TRBD1, on 5 matching bases. This TCR was recovered from an adult woman who had mild COVID-19 (a few samples of this study predate the infection). The sample titles of this study are shuffled in the database, so cell type and time point are left out; the donor was told from shared clones. Sequencing was carried out using PBMCs or a T cell subset sorted from them (not recorded which). The CDR3 reads as follows: CSVERADSYEQYF. At the DNA level, the sequence is TGCAGCGTTGAAAGGGCTGACAGCTACGAGCAGTACTTC.